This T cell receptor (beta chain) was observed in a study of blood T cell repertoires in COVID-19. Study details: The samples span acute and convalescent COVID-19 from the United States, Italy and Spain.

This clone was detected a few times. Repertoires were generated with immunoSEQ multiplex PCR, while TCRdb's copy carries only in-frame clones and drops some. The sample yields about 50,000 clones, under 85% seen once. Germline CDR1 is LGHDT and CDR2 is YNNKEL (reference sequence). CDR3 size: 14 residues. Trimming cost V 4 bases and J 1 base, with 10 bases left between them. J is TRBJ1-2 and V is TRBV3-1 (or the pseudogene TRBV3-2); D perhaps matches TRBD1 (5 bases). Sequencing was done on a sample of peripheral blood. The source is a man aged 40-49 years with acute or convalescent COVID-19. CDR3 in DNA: TGTGCCAGCAGCCCCAGGGTTGTTAACTATGGCTACACCTTC. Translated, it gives CASSPRVVNYGYTF.